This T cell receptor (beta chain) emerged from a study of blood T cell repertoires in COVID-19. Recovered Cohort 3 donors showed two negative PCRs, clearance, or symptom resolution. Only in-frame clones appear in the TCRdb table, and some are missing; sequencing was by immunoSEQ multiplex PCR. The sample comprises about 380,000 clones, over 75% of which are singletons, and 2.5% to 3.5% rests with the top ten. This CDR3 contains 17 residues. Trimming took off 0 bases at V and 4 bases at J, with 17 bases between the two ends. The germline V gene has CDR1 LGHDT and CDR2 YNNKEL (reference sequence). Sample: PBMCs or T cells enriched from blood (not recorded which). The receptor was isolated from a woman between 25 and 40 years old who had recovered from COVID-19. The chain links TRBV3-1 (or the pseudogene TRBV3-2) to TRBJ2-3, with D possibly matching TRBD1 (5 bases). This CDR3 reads CASSQEGLAGMADTQYF. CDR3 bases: TGTGCCAGCAGCCAAGAAGGCCTTGCAGGGATGGCAGATACGCAGTATTTT.